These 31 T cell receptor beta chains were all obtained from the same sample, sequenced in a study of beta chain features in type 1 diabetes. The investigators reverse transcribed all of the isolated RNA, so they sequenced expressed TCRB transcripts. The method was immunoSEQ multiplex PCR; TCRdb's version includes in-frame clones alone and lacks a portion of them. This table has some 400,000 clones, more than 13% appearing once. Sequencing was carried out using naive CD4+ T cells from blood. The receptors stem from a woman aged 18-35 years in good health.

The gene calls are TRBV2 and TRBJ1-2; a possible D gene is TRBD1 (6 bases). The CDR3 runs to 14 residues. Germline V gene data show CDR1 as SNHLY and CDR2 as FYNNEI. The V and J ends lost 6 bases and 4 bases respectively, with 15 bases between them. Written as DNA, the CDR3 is TGTGCCAGCAGCACGCAGGGGATTGTCTATGGCTACACCTTC. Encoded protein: CASSTQGIVYGYTF.

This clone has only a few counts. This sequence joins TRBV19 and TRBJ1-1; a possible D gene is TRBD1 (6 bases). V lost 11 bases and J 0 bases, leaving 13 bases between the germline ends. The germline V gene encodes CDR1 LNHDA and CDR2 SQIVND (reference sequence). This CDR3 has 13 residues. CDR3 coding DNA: TGTGCCTCAGTGGGGGCGTTGAACACTGAAGCTTTCTTT. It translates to CASVGALNTEAFF.

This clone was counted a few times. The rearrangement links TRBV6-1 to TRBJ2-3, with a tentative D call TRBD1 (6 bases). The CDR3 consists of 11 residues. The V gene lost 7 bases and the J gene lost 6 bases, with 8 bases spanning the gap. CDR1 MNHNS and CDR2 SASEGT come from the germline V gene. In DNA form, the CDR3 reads TGTGCCAGCACCCAGGGGGATACGCAGTATTTT. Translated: CASTQGDTQYF.

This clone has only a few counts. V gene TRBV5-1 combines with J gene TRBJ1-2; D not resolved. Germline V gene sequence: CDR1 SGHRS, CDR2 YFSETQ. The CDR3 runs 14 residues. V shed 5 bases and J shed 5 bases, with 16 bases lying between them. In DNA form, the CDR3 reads TGCGCCAGCAGACCCGAGGGAAGGATTTATGGCTACACCTTC. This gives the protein CASRPEGRIYGYTF.

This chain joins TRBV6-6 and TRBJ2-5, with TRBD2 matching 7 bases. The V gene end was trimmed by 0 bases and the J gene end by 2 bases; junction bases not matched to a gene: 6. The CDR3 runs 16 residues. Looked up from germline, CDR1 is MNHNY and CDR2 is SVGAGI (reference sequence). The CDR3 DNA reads TGTGCCAGCAGTTACTCTGCGGGAGCGGGTCAAGAGACCCAGTACTTC. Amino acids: CASSYSAGAGQETQYF.

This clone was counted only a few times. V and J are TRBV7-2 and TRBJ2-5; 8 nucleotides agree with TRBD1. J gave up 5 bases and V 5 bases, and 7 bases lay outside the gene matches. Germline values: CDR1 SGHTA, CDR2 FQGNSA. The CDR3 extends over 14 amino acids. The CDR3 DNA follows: TGTGCCAGCAGCAGCGACAGGGGCAGCGAGACCCAGTACTTC. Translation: CASSSDRGSETQYF. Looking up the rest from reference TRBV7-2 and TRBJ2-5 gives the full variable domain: GAGVSQSPSNKVTEKGKDVELRCDPISGHTALYWYRQSLGQGLEFLIYFQGNSAPDKSGLPSDRFSAERTGGSVSTLTIQRTQQEDSAVYLCASSSDRGSETQYFGPGTRLLVL.

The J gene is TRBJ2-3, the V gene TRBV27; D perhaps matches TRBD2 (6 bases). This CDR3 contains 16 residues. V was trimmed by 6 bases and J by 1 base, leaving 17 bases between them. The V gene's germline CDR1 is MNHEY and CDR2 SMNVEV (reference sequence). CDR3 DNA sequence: TGTGCCAGCAGAGAGACCCCTGGGACTGGCACAGATACGCAGTATTTT. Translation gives CASRETPGTGTDTQYF.

As DNA, the CDR3 is TGTGCCAGCTCACAACTCCCGGGCACTAGCGGGAGCCGCGAGCAGTACTTC. This gives the protein CASSQLPGTSGSREQYF. The V gene is TRBV18, the J gene TRBJ2-7; 11 bases are a match to TRBD2. Losses at the gene ends were 4 bases for V and 6 bases for J; bases not matched to a gene: 14. The germline CDR1 and CDR2 sequences are KGHSH and LQKENI. The CDR3 is made up of 17 amino acids. The whole variable domain, remainder taken from reference TRBV18 and TRBJ2-7, is NAGVMQNPRHLVRRRGQEARLRCSPMKGHSHVYWYRQLPEEGLKFMVYLQKENIIDESGMPKERFSAEFPKEGPSILRIQQVVRGDSAAYFCASSQLPGTSGSREQYFGPGTRLTVT.

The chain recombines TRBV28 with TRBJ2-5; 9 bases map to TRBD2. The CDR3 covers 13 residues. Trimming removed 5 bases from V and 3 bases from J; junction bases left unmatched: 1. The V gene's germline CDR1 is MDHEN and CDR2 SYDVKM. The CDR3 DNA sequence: TGTGCCAGCAGTCGACTAGCGGAAGAGACCCAGTACTTC. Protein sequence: CASSRLAEETQYF.

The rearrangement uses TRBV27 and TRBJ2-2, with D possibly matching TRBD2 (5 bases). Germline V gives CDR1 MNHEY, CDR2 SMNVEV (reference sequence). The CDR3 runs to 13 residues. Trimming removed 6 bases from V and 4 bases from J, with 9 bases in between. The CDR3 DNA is TGTGCCAGCAGCCCAACTAGCACCGGGGAGCTGTTTTTT. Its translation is CASSPTSTGELFF.

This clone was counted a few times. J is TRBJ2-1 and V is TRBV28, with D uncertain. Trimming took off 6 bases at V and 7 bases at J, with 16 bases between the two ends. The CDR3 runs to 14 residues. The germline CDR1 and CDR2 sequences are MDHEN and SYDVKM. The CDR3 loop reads CASRRSTARNEQFF. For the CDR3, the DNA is TGTGCCAGCAGACGGTCGACTGCGCGGAATGAGCAGTTCTTC.

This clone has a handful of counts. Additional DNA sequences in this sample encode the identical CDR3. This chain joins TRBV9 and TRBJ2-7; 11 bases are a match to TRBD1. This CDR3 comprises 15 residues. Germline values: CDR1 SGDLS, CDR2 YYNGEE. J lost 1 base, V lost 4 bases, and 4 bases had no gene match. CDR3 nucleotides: TGTGCCAGCAGCCTAGGACAGGGGGCTTCCTACGAGCAGTACTTC. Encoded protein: CASSLGQGASYEQYF.

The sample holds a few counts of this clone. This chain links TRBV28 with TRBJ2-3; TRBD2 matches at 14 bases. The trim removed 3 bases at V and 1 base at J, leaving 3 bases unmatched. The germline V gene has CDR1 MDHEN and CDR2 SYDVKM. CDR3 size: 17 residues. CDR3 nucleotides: TGTGCCAGCAGTTTTGGGGGACTAGCGGGGGGCACAGATACGCAGTATTTT. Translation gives CASSFGGLAGGTDTQYF.

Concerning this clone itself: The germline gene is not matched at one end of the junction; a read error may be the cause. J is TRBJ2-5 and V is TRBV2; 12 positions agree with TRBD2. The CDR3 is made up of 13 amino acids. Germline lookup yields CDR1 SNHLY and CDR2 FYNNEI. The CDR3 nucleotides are TGTGCCAGCGTAGTGCTAGCGGGAGGGGAAAACAACTTC. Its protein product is CASVVLAGGENNF.

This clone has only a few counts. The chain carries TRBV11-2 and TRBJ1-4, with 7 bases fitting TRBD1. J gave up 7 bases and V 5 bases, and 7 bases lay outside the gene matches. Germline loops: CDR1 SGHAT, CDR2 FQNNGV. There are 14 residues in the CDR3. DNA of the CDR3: TGTGCCAGCAGCCGTGACAGGGTTATTGAAAAACTGTTTTTT. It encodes CASSRDRVIEKLFF.

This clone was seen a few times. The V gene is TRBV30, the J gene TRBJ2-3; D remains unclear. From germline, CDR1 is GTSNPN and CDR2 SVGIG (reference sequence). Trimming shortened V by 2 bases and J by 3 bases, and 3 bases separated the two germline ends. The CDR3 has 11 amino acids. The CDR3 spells CAWSQTDTQYF. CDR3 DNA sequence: TGTGCCTGGAGTCAGACAGATACGCAGTATTTT.

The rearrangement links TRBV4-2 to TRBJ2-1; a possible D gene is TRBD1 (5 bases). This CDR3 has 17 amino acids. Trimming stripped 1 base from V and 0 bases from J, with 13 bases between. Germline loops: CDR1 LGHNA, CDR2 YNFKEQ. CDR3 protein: CASSQGVTGTSYNEQFF. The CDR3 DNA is TGTGCCAGCAGCCAAGGCGTTACAGGCACCTCCTACAATGAGCAGTTCTTC.

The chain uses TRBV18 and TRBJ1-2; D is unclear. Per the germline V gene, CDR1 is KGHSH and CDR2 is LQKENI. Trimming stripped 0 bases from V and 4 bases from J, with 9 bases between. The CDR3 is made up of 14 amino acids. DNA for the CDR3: TGTGCCAGCTCACCACCTGAGACATCCTATGGCTACACCTTC. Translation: CASSPPETSYGYTF.

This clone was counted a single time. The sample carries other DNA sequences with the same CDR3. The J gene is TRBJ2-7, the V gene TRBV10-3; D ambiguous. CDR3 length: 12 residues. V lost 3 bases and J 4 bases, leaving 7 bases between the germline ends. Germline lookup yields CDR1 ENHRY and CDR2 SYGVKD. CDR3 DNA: TGTGCCATCAGTGAAAACGGGTACGAGCAGTACTTC. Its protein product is CAISENGYEQYF.

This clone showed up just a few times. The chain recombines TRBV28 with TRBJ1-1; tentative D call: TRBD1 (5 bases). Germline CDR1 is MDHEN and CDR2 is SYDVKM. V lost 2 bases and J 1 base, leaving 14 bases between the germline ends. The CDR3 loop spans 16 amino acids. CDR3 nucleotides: TGTGCCAGCAGTTTAGGTGGCGGGGGAGAGAACACTGAAGCTTTCTTT. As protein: CASSLGGGGENTEAFF.

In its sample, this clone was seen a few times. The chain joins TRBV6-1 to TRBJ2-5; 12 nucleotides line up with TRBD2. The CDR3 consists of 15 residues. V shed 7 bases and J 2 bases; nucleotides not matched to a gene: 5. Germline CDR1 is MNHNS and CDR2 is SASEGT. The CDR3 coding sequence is TGTGCCAGCACCGAAGGACTAGCGGGACAAGAGACCCAGTACTTC. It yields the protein CASTEGLAGQETQYF.

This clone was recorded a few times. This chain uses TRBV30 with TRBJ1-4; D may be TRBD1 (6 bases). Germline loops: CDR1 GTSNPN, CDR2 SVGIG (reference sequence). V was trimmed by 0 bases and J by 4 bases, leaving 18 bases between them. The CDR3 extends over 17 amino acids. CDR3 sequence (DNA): TGTGCCTGGAGTGTGGTGTTCTTTGGACAGAATAATGAAAAACTGTTTTTT. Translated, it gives CAWSVVFFGQNNEKLFF.

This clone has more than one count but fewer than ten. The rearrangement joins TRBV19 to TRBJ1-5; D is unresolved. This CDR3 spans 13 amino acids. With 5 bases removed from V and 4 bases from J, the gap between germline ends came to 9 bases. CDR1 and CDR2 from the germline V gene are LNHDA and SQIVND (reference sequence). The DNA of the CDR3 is TGTGCCAGTAGTCTAAACTCGAATCAGCCCCAGCATTTT. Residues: CASSLNSNQPQHF. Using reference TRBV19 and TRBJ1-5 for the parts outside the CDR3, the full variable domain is DGGITQSPKYLFRKEGQNVTLSCEQNLNHDAMYWYRQDPGQGLRLIYYSQIVNDFQKGDIAEGYSVSREKKESFPLTVTSAQKNPTAFYLCASSLNSNQPQHFGDGTRLSIL.

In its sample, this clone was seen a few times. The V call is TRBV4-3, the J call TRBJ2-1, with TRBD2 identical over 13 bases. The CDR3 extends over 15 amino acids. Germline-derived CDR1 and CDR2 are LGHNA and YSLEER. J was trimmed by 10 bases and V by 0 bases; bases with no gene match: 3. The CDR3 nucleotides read TGCGCCAGCAGCCAAGATGAGGGACTAGCGGGAGAGCAGTTCTTC. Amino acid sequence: CASSQDEGLAGEQFF.

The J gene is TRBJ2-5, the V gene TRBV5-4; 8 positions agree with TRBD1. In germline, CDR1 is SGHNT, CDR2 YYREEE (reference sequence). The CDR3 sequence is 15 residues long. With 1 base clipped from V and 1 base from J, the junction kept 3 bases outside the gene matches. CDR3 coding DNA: TGTGCCAGCAGCTTGACAGGGGGGAGCCAAGAGACCCAGTACTTC. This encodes CASSLTGGSQETQYF.

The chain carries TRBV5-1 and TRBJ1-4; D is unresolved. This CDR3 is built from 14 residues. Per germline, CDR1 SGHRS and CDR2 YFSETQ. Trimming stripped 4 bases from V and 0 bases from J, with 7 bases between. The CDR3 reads CASSQEATNEKLFF. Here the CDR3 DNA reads TGCGCCAGCAGCCAGGAGGCAACTAATGAAAAACTGTTTTTT.

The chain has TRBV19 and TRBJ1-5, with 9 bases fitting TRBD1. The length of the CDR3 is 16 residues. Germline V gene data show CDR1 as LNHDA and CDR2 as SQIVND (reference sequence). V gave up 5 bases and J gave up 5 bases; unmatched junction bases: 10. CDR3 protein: CASSPLRQGVDQPQHF. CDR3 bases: TGTGCCAGTAGTCCCCTTCGACAGGGGGTAGATCAGCCCCAGCATTTT.

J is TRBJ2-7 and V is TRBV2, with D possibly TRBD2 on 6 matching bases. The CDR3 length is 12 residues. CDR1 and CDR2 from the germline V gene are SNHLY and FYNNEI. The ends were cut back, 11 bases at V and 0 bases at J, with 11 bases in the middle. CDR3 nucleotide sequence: TGTGCCGGGGGACTCAGCTCCTACGAGCAGTACTTC. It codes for CAGGLSSYEQYF.

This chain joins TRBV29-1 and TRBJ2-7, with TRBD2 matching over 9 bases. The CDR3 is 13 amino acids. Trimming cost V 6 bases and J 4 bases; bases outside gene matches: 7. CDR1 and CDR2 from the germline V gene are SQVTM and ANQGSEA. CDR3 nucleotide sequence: TGCAGCGTGAAGGGACTAGCTATTTACGAGCAGTACTTC. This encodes CSVKGLAIYEQYF.

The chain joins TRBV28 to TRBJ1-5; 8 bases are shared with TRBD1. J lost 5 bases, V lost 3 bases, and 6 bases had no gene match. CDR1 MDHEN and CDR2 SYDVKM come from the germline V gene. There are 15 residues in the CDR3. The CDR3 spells CASSFFYRGDQPQHF. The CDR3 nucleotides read TGTGCCAGCAGTTTCTTCTACAGGGGGGATCAGCCCCAGCATTTT.

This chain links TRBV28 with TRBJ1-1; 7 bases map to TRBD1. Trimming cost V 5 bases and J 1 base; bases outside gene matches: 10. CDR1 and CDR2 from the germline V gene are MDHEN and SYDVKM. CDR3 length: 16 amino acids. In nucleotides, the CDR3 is TGTGCCAGCAGTATAAGGACAGGTGCCACGAACACTGAAGCTTTCTTT. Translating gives CASSIRTGATNTEAFF.